Listed below are T cell receptor beta chains from one sample, sequenced in a study of T cell repertoires in cytomegalovirus infection. Their antigens are not known. TCRdb independently ran MiXCR on the reads; one entry per CDR3 protein. Seen here are about half a million distinct CDR3 sequences, about 33% observed once, and the top ten hold about a sixth. The sample here was cultured PBMCs, taken from culture after CMV antigen stimulation. The source is a human donor in good health (CMV status not recorded). Some clones in this sample may be carry-over from other donors' samples. CDR3s include the opening cysteine and the closing phenylalanine or tryptophan. A D gene is named only where the DNA matches it firmly. Where a row states a size, it is once, few, many or the class of an expanded clone; other rows omit it.

size,D,J,V,CDR3,DNA
NA,TRBD2,TRBJ2-5,TRBV30,CAWRGLAVETQYF,TGTGCCTGGCGGGGACTAGCCGTAGAGACCCAGTACTTC
once,NA,TRBJ2-7,TRBV19,CASSIAGHEQYF,TGTGCCAGTAGTATCGCCGGGCACGAGCAGTACTTC
NA,TRBD2,TRBJ2-7,TRBV7-8,CASSLYEASGSGEQYF,TGTGCCAGCAGCTTATACGAGGCTAGCGGGAGCGGTGAGCAGTACTTC
NA,NA,TRBJ2-4,TRBV4-2,CASSQDPAKHIQYF,TGTGCCAGCAGCCAAGATCCCGCCAAACACATTCAGTACTTC
NA,TRBD2,TRBJ2-1,TRBV28,CASGLAGNNEQFF,TGTGCCAGCGGGCTAGCGGGAAACAATGAGCAGTTCTTC
NA,NA,TRBJ1-1,TRBV4-3,CASSQEAAMNTEAFF,TGCGCCAGCAGCCAAGAAGCAGCCATGAACACTGAAGCTTTCTTT
NA,NA,TRBJ2-4,TRBV20-1,CSAKGVLKNIQYF,TGCAGTGCTAAGGGGGTATTAAAAAACATTCAGTACTTC
few,NA,TRBJ1-4,TRBV7-9,CASSAPTVKLFF,TGTGCCAGCAGCGCCCCAACAGTAAAACTGTTTTTT
few,TRBD2,TRBJ2-1,TRBV7-2,CASSLGGPAVAGNRKFF,TGTGCCAGCAGCTTAGGAGGCCCGGCTGTAGCGGGCAATCGTAAGTTCTTC
NA,NA,TRBJ1-5,TRBV7-9,CASSLVGAVNQPQHF,TGTGCCAGCAGCTTAGTGGGGGCAGTCAATCAGCCCCAGCATTTT
NA,NA,TRBJ2-7,TRBV27,CASSSSRLSYEQYF,TGTGCCAGCAGTTCCTCCCGGCTCTCCTACGAGCAGTACTTC
NA,TRBD1,TRBJ2-5,TRBV27,CASSTPDRGRETQYF,TGTGCCAGCAGTACGCCGGACAGGGGGCGGGAGACCCAGTACTTC
NA,NA,TRBJ2-2,TRBV7-9,CASSRSDTNTGELFF,TGTGCCAGCAGCCGCAGTGATACGAACACCGGGGAGCTGTTTTTT
NA,NA,TRBJ2-1,TRBV20-1,CSARDEQEFF,TGCAGTGCTAGAGACGAGCAAGAGTTCTTC
many,NA,TRBJ1-6,TRBV7-2,CASSLGGQGNSPLHF,TGTGCCAGCAGCTTAGGAGGGCAGGGTAATTCACCCCTCCACTTT
NA,NA,TRBJ1-5,TRBV6-1,CASSEAWGFDQPQHF,TGTGCCAGCAGTGAAGCGTGGGGATTCGATCAGCCCCAGCATTTT